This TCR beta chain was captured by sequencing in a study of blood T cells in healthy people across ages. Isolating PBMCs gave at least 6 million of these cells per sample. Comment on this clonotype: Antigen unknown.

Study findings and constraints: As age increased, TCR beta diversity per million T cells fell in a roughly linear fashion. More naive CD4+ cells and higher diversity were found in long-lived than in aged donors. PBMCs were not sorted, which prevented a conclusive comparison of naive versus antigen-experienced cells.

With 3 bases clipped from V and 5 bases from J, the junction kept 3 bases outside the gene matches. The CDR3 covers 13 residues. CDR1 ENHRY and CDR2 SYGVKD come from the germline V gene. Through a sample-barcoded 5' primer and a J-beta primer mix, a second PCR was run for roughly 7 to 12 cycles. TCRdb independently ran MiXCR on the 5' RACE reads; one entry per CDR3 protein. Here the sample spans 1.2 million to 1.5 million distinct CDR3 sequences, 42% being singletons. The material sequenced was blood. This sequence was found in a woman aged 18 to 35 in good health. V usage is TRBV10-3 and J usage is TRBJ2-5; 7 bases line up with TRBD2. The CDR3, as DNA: TGTGCCATCAGTGACGGGGGGTACGAGACCCAGTACTTC. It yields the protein CAISDGGYETQYF.